The clone carrying this TCR beta chain was counted only a few times. Its matching antigen is unknown. The data belong to a study of blood T cells in healthy people across ages. General observations from the study: Total diversity from one million sequenced T cells was likely underestimated. There was a strong correlation between TCR beta diversity and naive T cell percentage.

Using a J-beta primer mix together with a sample-barcoded 5' primer, a second PCR was run for roughly 7 to 11 cycles. A tag from a template-switch adaptor with 12 random nucleotides marked each cDNA molecule. TCRdb reanalysed the 5' RACE reads using MiXCR and keeps one entry per CDR3 protein. This table holds 450,000 to 700,000 distinct CDR3 sequences, roughly a quarter found once. Per germline, CDR1 SGHTA and CDR2 FQGNSA. V was pared by 5 bases and J by 3 bases, with 13 bases between. The CDR3 runs 14 residues. This receptor was taken from a woman in her 70s in good health. V is TRBV7-2 and J is TRBJ1-1; a possible D gene is TRBD1 (6 bases). Sequences were obtained from blood. The CDR3 spells CASSGGGADTEAFF. CDR3 nucleotides: TGTGCCAGCAGCGGAGGGGGGGCGGACACTGAAGCTTTCTTT.